This T cell receptor (beta chain) was identified during a study of cytomegalovirus exposure and HLA in healthy donors (dated by TCRdb to 2016 to 2017). With respect to the entire study: In an earlier analysis of approximately 500 of the donors, around 290 Gb of sequence data and 100 million or so unique TCR beta sequences from approximately 180 million T cells were reported. Of the roughly 400 genotyped donors, roughly 85% fell in the genetic ancestry cluster associated with self-reported Caucasian donors. The study profiled the T cell repertoires of 550 to 700 subjects by immunosequencing and related them to cytomegalovirus serostatus. In the later analysis, no new phenotypic data were used to find candidate immune exposures; instead, reliance was placed on TCR beta sequences and their occurrence across donors. HLA typing covered class I and class II loci at four-digit resolution. To decide whether each TCR beta V gene segment behaved as functional or pseudogenic, an earlier analysis of approximately 590 of the donors relied on high-throughput TCR beta sequencing. Donor age, sex, ethnicity and CMV serostatus were collected together with the repertoire data. An early release covering 550 to 700 HLA-typed donors comprised roughly 300 gigabases of sequencing data and around 80 million unique TCR sequences. Roughly 5 DR-DQ haplotypes were handled as single units for association and clustering because linkage in the cohort was strong. Genome-wide SNP genotypes for about 60% of the roughly 670 donors were used in a later genetic analysis, which treated that subset as a discovery cohort. A later analysis re-analyzed previously published TCR beta repertoires from 666 donors and added high-resolution HLA genotyping to study TCR occurrence patterns. The study combined high-throughput TCR immunosequencing, statistical association of individual TCRs with disease status, and machine learning to predict cytomegalovirus infection status. Every discovery cohort repertoire had been produced on one sequencing platform. The study aimed to test whether signatures of past pathogen exposure could be identified by cataloging public T cell receptors. On average, over 200,000 unique TCR beta nucleotide sequences were sequenced per donor among a few hundred genotyped donors of the cohort, with 15% to 20% of those sequences being non-productive. Typing coverage varied by locus: roughly 620-630 donors for A, B, C, DRB1 and DQB1; roughly 500 for DQA1; about 570 for DPA1; 450 to 480 for DPB1. In addition to the first cohort of around 670 subjects, a separate validation cohort of over 90 different subjects was used. What the authors observed across the whole study: In a later analysis, the rate of TCR association differed among HLA loci, with DRB1 alleles having the most associated TCRs and HLA-C alleles having the fewest. Only TCR beta chains were sequenced in this cohort, and the absence of alpha or paired-chain data limited detectable features. Across donors, most TCR sequences were observed very rarely, whereas some public TCRs were present in many individuals. Correlated functional status among segregating V segments might reflect linkage disequilibrium, but an unknown experimental factor could not be ruled out. Because some donors lacked HLA typing at each locus, the association tests relied only on the typed subset. Some IMGT-functional V segments, including TRBV6-2 and TRBV6-3, could not be told apart with the 87-base-pair reads, so those segments were excluded. Roughly uniform sequencing depth across donors was assumed in presence/absence analyses, although this assumption may not hold. In a later analysis, several top co-occurrence clusters were reported to appear linked to parvovirus B19, influenza, CMV and Epstein-Barr virus. A later genetic analysis associated a missense DCLRE1C variant with V-gene and J-gene trimming of TCR beta chains, and an independent cohort replicated the association. A cluster of highly shared sequence variants was judged likely to represent a technical artifact of the sequencing pipeline. Because counts were too low, seventeen rarely observed V segments, including chromosome 9 orphons, were excluded from the earlier analysis of some 540 of the donors. A further reported finding was that TCR beta sequences accurately predicted the HLA-A and HLA-B alleles for most subjects in the first cohort. At a false discovery rate of 0.05, a later analysis linked about 17,000 TCR beta sequences to specific HLA alleles. A later analysis found that HLA-associated TCR beta chains were more clonally expanded and had lower generation probabilities than equally common non-associated chains. Broadly in line with IMGT annotations, most TCR beta V segments showed up in productive rearrangements about 90% or about 30% of the time in an earlier analysis of 587 of the donors. The authors suggested that the approach could potentially be extended to other disease states and immunological phenotypes. Compared with the approximately 710-donor mean, donors in an Asian-associated ancestry cluster had fewer N-insertions in productive TCRs, according to a later genetic analysis. According to a later analysis, most CMV-associated TCR beta chains appeared to be HLA-restricted, and the HLA associations seemed to be driven largely by CMV exposure. The study gave a list of roughly 150 TCR beta chains associated with cytomegalovirus. In vitro tests confirmed that a few of the cytomegalovirus-associated TCR beta chains recognize cytomegalovirus antigens. For the cohort, immune exposure information was limited to CMV serostatus. Cytomegalovirus status was reported to be diagnosed by the classifier with high specificity and sensitivity in both the original and validation cohorts. When HLA alleles, especially DR and DQ, strongly co-occurred, TCR associations were difficult to assign to individual alleles.

For this clone: Its antigen target is currently unknown. The sample holds no much larger clone one base away, and base qualities are not on file.

The CDR3 goes from the cysteine to the phenylalanine over 15 residues. Here the CDR3 DNA is all that survives: 45 bases in frame from base 1. Here V drops 5 bases and J drops 5 bases, and the junction holds 5 bases not matched to any gene. Looking up the germline V gene (reference sequence) yields CDR1 SSHAT and CDR2 FNYEAQ. Library method: the immunoSEQ multiplex PCR assay. For the multiplex PCR, a mixture combining 60 forward primers for TCR Vbeta segments and 13 reverse primers for TCR Jbeta segments was used. Amplification of the CDR3 region of rearranged TCR beta genes was performed with a multiplex PCR assay on genomic DNA. The Illumina HiSeq System was used to sequence the amplified TCR beta libraries as 87-base-pair reads. The original methods were these. A later analysis counted about 80 million unique TCR beta chains across the 666 repertoires, and 10 million to 11 million of these chains were shared by at least two donors. Raw reads were error-corrected and collapsed into unique sequences with a nearest-neighbor algorithm that merged closely related sequences to remove PCR and sequencing errors. To assign V, D and J gene segments, CDR3 sequences were aligned to IMGT reference sequences. For a sequence to be retained, a match of at least six nucleotides was required to both a V gene segment and a J gene segment. Rearrangements were called productive when the CDR3 lacked stop codons and stayed in frame with V and J; all others were non-productive. CDR3 was defined by IMGT convention, running from the second conserved V-encoded cysteine to the conserved J-encoded phenylalanine. In an earlier analysis of approximately 500 of the donors, sequences lacking an unambiguous match to a single V gene segment were excluded. An earlier analysis of 450 to 650 of the donors called V segments functional above 56.7% productive rearrangements and segregating when the between-donor standard deviation exceeded 5%. A statistical classification framework was built to diagnose cytomegalovirus status from the catalog of TCR beta chain sequences. V and J gene assignment, in a later analysis, came from comparing TCR nucleotide sequences with IMGT/GENE-DB human TR gene sequences. The TCRdist pipeline was used in a later analysis to assign CDR3 sequences and most-parsimonious VDJ recombination scenarios. In a later analysis, each TCR beta chain was defined by its CDR3 amino acid sequence together with its V-gene family, and reads without a unique V-gene family were excluded. In a later analysis, fewer than 650 highly shared, low-generation-probability nucleotide sequences were removed to address suspected cross-contamination and a sequencing artifact. A later analysis calculated a clonal expansion index for each public chain from normalized within-repertoire ranks of inferred template counts. In a later analysis, generation probabilities were computed using a VDJ recombination model fitted to out-of-frame rearrangements, and the results were checked against IGoR. A later analysis scored TCR-TCR, TCR-HLA and TCR-CMV co-occurrence with hypergeometric tests, applying a repertoire-size bias correction to TCR pairs. To estimate false discovery rates, a later analysis permuted the HLA or CMV assignments 20 times. In a later analysis, co-occurring TCRs were grouped using DBSCAN, and TCRdist sequence similarity was added for clustering within HLA-allele-positive subsets. Co-occurrence clustering excluded repertoires with fewer than 30,000 or more than 120,000 public chains, plus five with anomalous nucleotide sharing. Held by TCRdb, this immuneACCESS table contains in-frame sequences only and omits some clones. Under half of the omission traces to an unresolved V gene where checked; the cause of the rest is unknown. For V, J and clone size, that table is used; D and trimming come from the DNA. For this sample the table gives some 140,000 clones, of which roughly 80% were detected only once. The top ten clonotypes cover about 1% of the sample.

In total, 666 healthy bone marrow donors made up the cohort. At the time of sampling, every cohort member was nominally healthy, though immune exposures that went unrecorded were likely present. The donor was CMV seronegative and belonged to the group of roughly 330 seronegative cohort members. Every donor gave a peripheral blood sample, and the peripheral blood mononuclear cells from that sample were used for TCR beta sequencing. Genomic DNA extraction from the blood cell samples was performed with the Qiagen DNeasy Blood Extraction Kit. The clonotype comes from a woman aged 60-75 years in good health and CMV-seronegative. What was sequenced was PBMCs. Here the chain combines TRBV7-7 and TRBJ2-5, and TRBD2 aligns with 13 junction nucleotides. The CDR3 corresponds to CASSRTSGRAETQYF. The bases read TGTGCCAGCAGCAGGACTAGCGGGAGAGCTGAGACCCAGTACTTC.